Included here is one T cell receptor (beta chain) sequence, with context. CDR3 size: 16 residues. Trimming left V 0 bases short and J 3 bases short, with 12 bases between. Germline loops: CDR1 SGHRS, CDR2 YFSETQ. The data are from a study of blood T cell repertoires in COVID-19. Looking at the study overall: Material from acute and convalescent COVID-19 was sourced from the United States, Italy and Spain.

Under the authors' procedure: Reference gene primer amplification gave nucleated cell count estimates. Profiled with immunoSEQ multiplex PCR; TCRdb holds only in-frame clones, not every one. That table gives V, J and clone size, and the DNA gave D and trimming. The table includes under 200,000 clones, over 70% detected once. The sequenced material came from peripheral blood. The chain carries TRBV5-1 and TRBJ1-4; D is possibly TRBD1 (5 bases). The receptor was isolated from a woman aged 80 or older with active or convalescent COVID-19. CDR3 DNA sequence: TGCGCCAGCAGCTTGGCCGTCACAGGCTCTAATGAAAAACTGTTTTTT. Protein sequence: CASSLAVTGSNEKLFF.